This TCR beta chain was obtained from a study of T cell repertoires in cytomegalovirus infection. Study-wide context: Public TCR beta signature analysis indicated the presence of both CMV infection and matching HLA type.

Study results and caveats: The ex vivo response was dominated by HLA-C-restricted CMV-specific TCR beta clonotypes. Summed frequency of shared TCR beta families picked out CMV carriers who also had the relevant HLA.

This clonotype was observed a handful of times. Its specificity is not known. The CDR3 contains 11 residues. From germline, CDR1 is LNHDA and CDR2 SQIVND (reference sequence). V lost 7 bases and J 7 bases, leaving 10 bases between the germline ends. TCRdb re-derived calls from the reads in MiXCR, one entry per CDR3 protein. The data show fewer than 550,000 distinct CDR3 sequences, more than 15% seen once. The chain couples TRBV19 to TRBJ1-1, with unresolved D. This TCR was recovered from a human donor in good health (CMV status not recorded). Some clones in this sample may be carry-over from other donors' samples. Sequenced sample: CD8+ T cells from PBMCs. In DNA, the CDR3 is TGTGCCAGTATGGCTGGGCGTGAAGCTTTCTTT. Its protein is CASMAGREAFF.